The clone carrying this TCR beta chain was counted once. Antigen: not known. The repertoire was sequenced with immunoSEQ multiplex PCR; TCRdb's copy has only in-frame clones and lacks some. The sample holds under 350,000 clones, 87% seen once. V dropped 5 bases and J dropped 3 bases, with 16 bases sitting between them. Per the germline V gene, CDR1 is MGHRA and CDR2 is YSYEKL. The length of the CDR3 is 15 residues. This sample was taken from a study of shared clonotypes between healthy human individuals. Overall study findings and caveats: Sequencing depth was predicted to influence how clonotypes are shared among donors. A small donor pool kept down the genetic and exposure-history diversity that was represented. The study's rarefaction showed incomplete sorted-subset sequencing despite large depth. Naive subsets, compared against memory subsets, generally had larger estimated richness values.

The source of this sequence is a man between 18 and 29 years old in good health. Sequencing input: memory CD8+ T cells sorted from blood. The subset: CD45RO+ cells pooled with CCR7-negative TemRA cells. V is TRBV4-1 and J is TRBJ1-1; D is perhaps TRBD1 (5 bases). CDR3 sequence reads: CASSSRIRVDTEAFF. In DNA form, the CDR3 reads TGCGCCAGCAGCTCCCGTATCAGGGTAGACACTGAAGCTTTCTTT.